This T cell receptor (beta chain) was documented in a study of blood T cells in healthy people across ages. Overall study findings and caveats: The study found more naive CD4+ cells and higher diversity in long-lived than aged donors. Observed TCR beta diversity per million T cells went down as age went up. This fall followed a roughly linear course with age.

Many counts were recorded for this clonotype. Antigen specificity is unknown. There are 13 residues in the CDR3. V lost 6 bases to trimming and J lost 0 bases, with 9 bases between them. The germline gives CDR1 MDHEN, CDR2 SYDVKM. Together with a sample-barcoded 5' primer, a J-beta primer mix was included in a second PCR lasting roughly 6 to 12 cycles. A single record per CDR3 protein comes from TCRdb applying MiXCR to the 5' RACE reads. The sample has some 900,000 distinct CDR3 sequences, about 44% seen once. Specimen: blood. This clonotype was obtained from a man aged 30 to 39 in good health. V is TRBV28 and J is TRBJ2-7; D remains unclear. The CDR3 DNA reads TGTGCCAGCAGCCTGACTGTCTCCTACGAGCAGTACTTC. Amino acid sequence: CASSLTVSYEQYF.